Listed below are T cell receptor beta chains from one sample, sequenced in a study of beta chain features in type 1 diabetes. Sequencing was performed with immunoSEQ multiplex PCR; in TCRdb, only in-frame clones are kept and a portion is missing. The table has 300,000 to 400,000 clones, roughly 12% seen once; the top ten hold 0.017%. Sequencing was performed on naive CD4+ T cells from blood. These receptors originate from a man in his late teens or twenties in good health. The CDR3 runs from the conserved cysteine through the conserved F or W. D genes are given only for firm matches. Clone size appears in some rows only: once, few, many, or a class for an expanded clone.

V,J,size,D,DNA,CDR3
TRBV9,TRBJ2-5,few,TRBD1,TGTGCCAGCAGCGTAGTTCTCACAGGGGGGAACCAAGAGACCCAGTACTTC,CASSVVLTGGNQETQYF
TRBV30,TRBJ2-3,few,TRBD2,TGTGCCTGGACTAGCGGGATGAGCACAGATACGCAGTATTTT,CAWTSGMSTDTQYF
TRBV18,TRBJ1-1,-,-,TGTGCCAGCTCATCCGGGGGAGCTTCTAACACTGAAGCTTTCTTT,CASSSGGASNTEAFF
TRBV5-4,TRBJ2-7,-,TRBD1,TGTGCCAGCAGCCCGGGACAGACCACCTACGAGCAGTACTTC,CASSPGQTTYEQYF
TRBV30,TRBJ2-2,-,-,TGTGCCTGGAGGGCCAGGACACACACCGGGGAGCTGTTTTTT,CAWRARTHTGELFF
TRBV2,TRBJ2-7,few,-,TGTGCCAGTAACAGGGAGCTCTCCTACGAGCAGTACTTC,CASNRELSYEQYF
TRBV28,TRBJ1-3,few,-,TGTGCCAGCAGTTCCGGGGGTTCGAACACCATATATTTT,CASSSGGSNTIYF
TRBV7-9,TRBJ2-3,few,-,TGTGCCAGCAGCTTTAGTCAAGACACAGATACGCAGTATTTT,CASSFSQDTDTQYF
TRBV28,TRBJ2-1,few,-,TGTGCCAGCACCCTGGGCTTCTACAATGAGCAGTTCTTC,CASTLGFYNEQFF
TRBV29-1,TRBJ2-2,few,TRBD1,TGCAGCGTCAGAGGACAGGGCCGATTGAACACCGGGGAGCTGTTTTTT,CSVRGQGRLNTGELFF
TRBV27,TRBJ1-4,-,-,TGTGCCAGCAGTTTTGGGCGTGGGGGCGAGGTAAAACTGTTTTTT,CASSFGRGGEVKLFF
TRBV28,TRBJ1-4,-,TRBD1,TGTGCCAGCTTCCCCGACAGGGTACCGAATGAAAAACTGTTTTTT,CASFPDRVPNEKLFF
TRBV7-9,TRBJ2-3,few,-,TGTGCCAGCACCAAGGGGGACAGCACAGATACGCAGTATTTT,CASTKGDSTDTQYF
TRBV10-3,TRBJ2-1,few,TRBD1,TGTGCCATCAGGAAAGGGACAGGGGGCTACAATGAGCAGTTCTTC,CAIRKGTGGYNEQFF
TRBV5-6,TRBJ2-2,-,TRBD2,TGTGCCAGCAGCATAATCGGGGGGGCCGGGGAGCTGTTTTTT,CASSIIGGAGELFF
TRBV9,TRBJ2-3,few,-,TGTGCCAGCAGTGGAGCCTACCGAAGCACAGATACGCAGTATTTT,CASSGAYRSTDTQYF
TRBV28,TRBJ2-1,few,TRBD1,TGTGCCAGCAGGTCGGACAGGGGTGTTTACAATGAGCAGTTCTTC,CASRSDRGVYNEQFF
TRBV10-3,TRBJ2-4,few,-,TGTGCCATCAGTGACAGTTCAGGGGCCTCAGGCAAAAACATTCAGTACTTC,CAISDSSGASGKNIQYF
TRBV18,TRBJ2-5,-,-,TGTGCCAGCTCACCGGTACAGCAAGAGACCCAGTACTTC,CASSPVQQETQYF
TRBV5-1,TRBJ1-2,-,-,TGCGCCAGCAGCTTAATAGGGGTAAAAGTCTATGGCTACACCTTC,CASSLIGVKVYGYTF
TRBV5-1,TRBJ2-1,few,-,TGCGCCAGCAGCTTGGGCGGGACCACAAGCTCCTACAATGAGCAGTTCTTC,CASSLGGTTSSYNEQFF
TRBV7-8,TRBJ2-2,-,-,TGTGCCAGCAGCTTAGGCCCCCGACCCATGAGGACCGGGGAGCTGTTTTTT,CASSLGPRPMRTGELFF
TRBV6-5,TRBJ1-2,few,-,TGTGCCAGCAGTTACTCTGGACTTAGAGGCTATGGCTACACCTTC,CASSYSGLRGYGYTF
TRBV29-1,TRBJ1-2,few,-,TGCAGCGTTGAAACAGTACCTAACTATGGCTACACCTTC,CSVETVPNYGYTF
TRBV5-8,TRBJ2-6,few,TRBD2,TGTGCCAGCAGCCTAAGCGGGAGTACTGGGGCCAACGTCCTGACTTTC,CASSLSGSTGANVLTF
TRBV6-1,TRBJ1-5,-,TRBD1,TGTGCCAGCAGTCGGGGACAGGGGAGAGATCAGCCCCAGCATTTT,CASSRGQGRDQPQHF
TRBV6-1,TRBJ2-3,few,-,TGTGCCACGATAGGACTAAACATGGGCACAGATACGCAGTATTTT,CATIGLNMGTDTQYF
TRBV4-3,TRBJ2-1,few,-,TGCGCCAGCAGCCAAGTTATGAGGATGGAGCAGTTCTTC,CASSQVMRMEQFF
TRBV5-1,TRBJ1-1,-,-,TGCGCCAGCAGTTTCCAGGGTCGGACTGAAGCTTTCTTT,CASSFQGRTEAFF
TRBV30,TRBJ1-4,-,-,TGTGCCTGGAAATCGGTTGCAACTAATGAAAAACTGTTTTTT,CAWKSVATNEKLFF
TRBV6-5,TRBJ2-4,few,-,TGTGCCAGCAGTTACTCGATCCCAGGGATAAACATTCAGTACTTC,CASSYSIPGINIQYF
TRBV11-2,TRBJ1-5,few,-,TGTGCCAGCAGCTTAGGAACGGGATATCAGCCCCAGCATTTT,CASSLGTGYQPQHF
TRBV15,TRBJ1-5,-,TRBD1,TGTGCCACCAGCAGACCCGGACAGGGAGTTCAGCCCCAGCATTTT,CATSRPGQGVQPQHF
TRBV4-3,TRBJ1-1,few,-,TGCGCCAGCAGCCAAGAAGGGGCGGTGAACACTGAAGCTTTCTTT,CASSQEGAVNTEAFF
TRBV11-3,TRBJ2-5,-,-,TGTGCCAGCAGCTTAGAAACAGGCCAGACCCAGTACTTC,CASSLETGQTQYF
TRBV5-1,TRBJ1-1,-,-,TGCGCCAGCAGCTCCAAGAACGGACAGATAATGAACACTGAAGCTTTCTTT,CASSSKNGQIMNTEAFF
TRBV30,TRBJ1-5,few,TRBD1,TGTGCCTGGAGCGGATACAGGGGTAGCAATCAGCCCCAGCATTTT,CAWSGYRGSNQPQHF
TRBV5-1,TRBJ2-2,-,-,TGCGCCAGCAGCCCGCGGACAGTGAACACCGGGGAGCTGTTTTTT,CASSPRTVNTGELFF
TRBV19,TRBJ1-2,-,TRBD1,TGTGCCAGTAGTGATTGGACAGGACCGAACTATGGCTACACCTTC,CASSDWTGPNYGYTF
TRBV29-1,TRBJ2-3,-,-,TGCAGCGTTGATACAGAGAGCACAGATACGCAGTATTTT,CSVDTESTDTQYF
TRBV30,TRBJ2-5,-,TRBD2,TGTGCCTGGAGTCTGGCTAGCGGGGGGCGGGGGGAGACCCAGTACTTC,CAWSLASGGRGETQYF
TRBV7-3,TRBJ2-5,-,TRBD1,TGTGCCAGCAGCTTAACCGGGGACAGGGACCAGCAGTACTTC,CASSLTGDRDQQYF
TRBV30,TRBJ1-2,-,-,TGTGCCTGGACCAGGGGCCTATACTATGGCTACACCTTC,CAWTRGLYYGYTF
TRBV18,TRBJ1-1,-,TRBD1,TGTGCCAGCTCACCGGGACAGGGTGTGTACACTGAAGCTTTCTTT,CASSPGQGVYTEAFF
TRBV19,TRBJ2-7,-,TRBD2,TGTGCCAGTATAGGTGTCTCAGCGGGACCCTACGAGCAGTACTTC,CASIGVSAGPYEQYF
TRBV7-8,TRBJ1-2,few,-,TGTGCCAGCAGCCCGAGACAGAGTGCCTTAGGCTACACCTTC,CASSPRQSALGYTF
TRBV11-2,TRBJ2-3,-,TRBD2,TGTGCCAGCAGCCGTCGGTGGACTAGCGGTCTCACAGATACGCAGTATTTT,CASSRRWTSGLTDTQYF
TRBV9,TRBJ2-5,-,-,TGTGCCAGCAGCGAGGGGGGGACAGGTCGGGAGACCCAGTACTTC,CASSEGGTGRETQYF
TRBV18,TRBJ2-1,few,TRBD1,TGTGCCAGCTCACCCGTACCGGGACAGGGGCCCTACAATGAGCAGTTCTTC,CASSPVPGQGPYNEQFF
TRBV7-2,TRBJ2-7,few,TRBD2,TGTGCCAGCAGCTTTCAGCGGGGGGGCTCAACGTACTTC,CASSFQRGGSTYF
TRBV30,TRBJ2-1,few,TRBD2,TGTGCCTGGAGTGCCGGGAGGGCCTACAATGAGCAGTTCTTC,CAWSAGRAYNEQFF
TRBV7-9,TRBJ1-2,few,-,TGTGCCAGCAGCTCACAAAGGGGAGGTGGCTACACCTTC,CASSSQRGGGYTF
TRBV7-6,TRBJ2-3,-,-,TGTGCCAGCAGCTTATCCCACACAGATACGCAGTATTTT,CASSLSHTDTQYF
TRBV5-1,TRBJ2-7,-,-,TGCGCCAGCAGCTTCCACGTACAGGGACCCTTGGACTTC,CASSFHVQGPLDF
TRBV18,TRBJ2-2,-,-,TGTGCCAGCTCCCGAACGTCGGTGAAAGGGGAGCTGTTTTTT,CASSRTSVKGELFF
TRBV7-2,TRBJ1-1,few,-,TGTGCCAGCAGCTTAAACGCAGGGAACACTGAAGCTTTCTTT,CASSLNAGNTEAFF